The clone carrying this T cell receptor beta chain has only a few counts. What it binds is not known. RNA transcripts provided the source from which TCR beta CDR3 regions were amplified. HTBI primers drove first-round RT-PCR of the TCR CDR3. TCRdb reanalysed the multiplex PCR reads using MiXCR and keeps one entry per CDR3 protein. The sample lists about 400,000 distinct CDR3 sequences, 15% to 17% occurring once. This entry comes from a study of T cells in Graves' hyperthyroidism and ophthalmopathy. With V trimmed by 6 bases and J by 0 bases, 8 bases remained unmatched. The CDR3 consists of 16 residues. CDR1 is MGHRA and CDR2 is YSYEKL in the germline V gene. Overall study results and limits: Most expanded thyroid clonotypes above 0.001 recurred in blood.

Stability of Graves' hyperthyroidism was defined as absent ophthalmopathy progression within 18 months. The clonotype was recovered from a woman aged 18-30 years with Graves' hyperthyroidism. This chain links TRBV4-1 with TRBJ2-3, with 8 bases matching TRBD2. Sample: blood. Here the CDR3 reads CASSTLIAGSTDTQYF. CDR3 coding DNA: TGCGCCAGCAGTACGTTAATAGCGGGAAGCACAGATACGCAGTATTTT.